This T cell receptor beta chain was obtained from a study of Ad26.COV2.S vaccination and SARS-CoV-2 variants. Germline CDR1 and CDR2: SGHDT and YYEEEE. V lost 4 bases and J lost 9; bases outside the gene matches: 11. There are 16 residues in the CDR3. A word on this clone: The antigen is undetermined.

Treatment meaning: about 20 received Ad26.COV2.S at low or high dose, single or two shots; 5 received placebo; per-sample allocation not given. Samples analyzed were those drawn on day 63 after the first vaccine or placebo injection. It was Wuhan-strain SARS-CoV-2 spike that the Ad26 vaccine vector expressed. Profiling relied on immunoSEQ multiplex PCR, and the TCRdb table lists in-frame clones only, not all of them. The table records 300,000 to 350,000 clones, about 90% of them present only once. Study-wide findings and caveats: Vaccine recipients and placebo recipients showed similar non-spike TCR breadth. People who got the vaccine had more spike-specific TCR breadth than people who got placebo. Responses of spike-specific T cells (both CD8+ and CD4+) reportedly showed substantial breadth after vaccination.

The material sequenced was peripheral blood, taken in a trial of Ad26.COV2.S vaccine versus placebo. This rearrangement joins TRBV5-6 to TRBJ2-1, with 12 bases lining up with TRBD2. This TCR was sampled from a person aged 18-60 years who received the Ad26.COV2.S COVID-19 vaccine or a placebo. CDR3 protein: CASSKPLAGGLAEQFF. CDR3 in DNA: TGTGCCAGCAGCAAACCACTAGCGGGAGGTCTGGCTGAGCAGTTCTTC.